The 25 T cell receptor beta chains below were found in one sample sequenced in a study of blood T cell repertoires in COVID-19 (dated by TCRdb to 2019 to 2021). Libraries were constructed by the immunoSEQ multiplex PCR assay. The immuneACCESS repertoire file appears here via TCRdb, limited to in-frame rearrangements. These files lack a portion of the clones; in checked studies, under half of the deficit traces to unresolved V genes, and the cause of the others is not known. The sample table shows about 75,000 clones, and 85% to 90% are seen once. The biggest ten clones account for around 2.6% of the sample. The sequencing sample was made of peripheral blood. These TCRs come from a human donor in a cohort sampled during active COVID-19.

The J gene is TRBJ1-2, the V gene TRBV2, with 9 nucleotides matching TRBD1. V shed 7 bases and J 3 bases; nucleotides not matched to a gene: 6. CDR3 length equals 14 residues. Germline CDR1 is SNHLY and CDR2 is FYNNEI. The CDR3 DNA reads TGTGCCAGCACTGCGGGACAGGGATACTATGGCTACACCTTC. This sequence encodes CASTAGQGYYGYTF. The whole variable domain, filled in from reference TRBV2 and TRBJ1-2, reads EPEVTQTPSHQVTQMGQEVILRCVPISNHLYFYWYRQILGQKVEFLVSFYNNEISEKSEIFDDQFSVERPDGSNFTLKIRSTKLEDSAMYFCASTAGQGYYGYTFGSGTRLTVV.

The chain is built from TRBV27 and TRBJ2-5, with TRBD1 matching 8 bases. This CDR3 has 17 residues. V lost 4 bases, J lost 1 base, and 11 bases stayed unmatched. Looked up from germline, CDR1 is MNHEY and CDR2 is SMNVEV (reference sequence). The CDR3 sequence is CASSSGDRDRPQETQYF. Here the CDR3 DNA reads TGTGCCAGCAGTTCCGGCGACCGGGACAGGCCCCAAGAGACCCAGTACTTC.

The rearrangement joins TRBV19 to TRBJ2-5, with 7 positions matching TRBD1. This CDR3 comprises 13 residues. V was clipped by 4 bases and J by 4 bases; unmatched bases: 3. CDR1 is LNHDA and CDR2 is SQIVND in the germline V gene (reference sequence). The CDR3 nucleotides read TGTGCCAGTAGTACGACAGGGAGAGAGACCCAGTACTTC. Protein sequence: CASSTTGRETQYF.

V gene TRBV4-3 combines with J gene TRBJ2-5, with TRBD1 matching 9 bases. Trimming took 4 bases from V and 2 from J; bases not matched to a gene: 11. Germline CDR1 is LGHNA and CDR2 is YSLEER. The CDR3 has 17 amino acids. For the CDR3, the DNA is TGCGCCAGCAGCCGGGGGACGACAGGGGGATGGCAAGAGACCCAGTACTTC. Residues: CASSRGTTGGWQETQYF.

This chain connects TRBV7-3 to TRBJ1-1; TRBD1 matches at 7 bases. The germline CDR1 and CDR2 sequences are SGHTA and FQGTGA. Trimming at V came to 5 bases and at J to 5 bases, leaving 14 bases not matched to a gene. This CDR3 comprises 16 residues. The CDR3 loop is CASSPQGPRHGTEAFF. DNA for the CDR3: TGTGCCAGCAGCCCACAGGGGCCGCGCCACGGAACTGAAGCTTTCTTT.

The rearrangement uses TRBV24-1 and TRBJ2-4; 9 bases match TRBD1. Germline V lookup: CDR1 KGHDR, CDR2 SFDVKD. Trimming cost V 3 bases and J 8 bases; bases outside gene matches: 10. The CDR3 contains 16 residues. Here the CDR3 DNA reads TGTGCCACCAGTGATCCCGGGACAGGGACCGGTGACATTCAGTACTTC. Encoded protein: CATSDPGTGTGDIQYF.

The rearrangement joins TRBV6-6 to TRBJ1-4, with 7 bases that match TRBD1. Germline CDR1 and CDR2: MNHNY and SVGAGI (reference sequence). The J segment lost 5 bases and the V segment lost 6 bases, leaving 9 bases of the junction unmatched. This CDR3 contains 15 residues. The CDR3 sequence: CASSRRTGGNEKLFF. In DNA form, the CDR3 reads TGTGCCAGCAGCCGCCGGACAGGTGGGAATGAAAAACTGTTTTTT.

The rearrangement joins TRBV10-2 to TRBJ1-2; D is possibly TRBD1 (5 bases). Germline assignment: CDR1 WSHSY and CDR2 SAAADI. Trimming took off 0 bases at V and 4 bases at J, with 15 bases between the two ends. The CDR3 is 16 residues long. The CDR3 protein is CASSESGRAHLYGYTF. The CDR3 DNA follows: TGCGCCAGCAGTGAGTCCGGCAGGGCCCATCTCTATGGCTACACCTTC.

The chain combines TRBV21-1 with TRBJ1-6. TRBV21-1 corresponds to a pseudogene. This CDR3 region has 15 residues. The CDR3 region is CASSKARTNNSPLHF. The CDR3 coding sequence is TGTGCCAGCAGCAAAGCTCGGACTAATAATTCACCCCTCCACTTT.

The chain joins TRBV4-3 to TRBJ1-2; a weak D match, TRBD1 (5 bases). The germline gives CDR1 LGHNA, CDR2 YSLEER. This CDR3 has 15 residues. Trimming removed 0 bases from V and 4 bases from J, with 12 bases in between. The CDR3 here is CASSQDISGGYGYTF. In DNA form, the CDR3 reads TGCGCCAGCAGCCAAGATATTTCGGGGGGCTATGGCTACACCTTC.

The chain uses TRBV11-2 and TRBJ2-6; 9 nucleotides line up with TRBD1. The junction had 3 bases not matched to a gene; V was cut back by 1 base and J by 5 bases. Per the germline V gene, CDR1 is SGHAT and CDR2 is FQNNGV. CDR3 size: 16 residues. In DNA, the CDR3 is TGTGCCAGCAGCTTAGTGGGACAGGGCTGGGCCAACGTCCTGACTTTC. It is translated as CASSLVGQGWANVLTF.

The chain combines TRBV27 with TRBJ2-7, with TRBD2 as a possible D gene (5 bases). The germline V gene has CDR1 MNHEY and CDR2 SMNVEV (reference sequence). This CDR3 contains 16 residues. V shed 9 bases and J shed 3 bases, with 24 bases lying between them. Written as DNA, the CDR3 is TGTGCCAGTACGGACTGGAAACAAAAGGGCGGCTACGAGCAGTACTTC. It codes for CASTDWKQKGGYEQYF.

The chain uses TRBV18 and TRBJ1-1; 10 nucleotides line up with TRBD1. Germline CDR1 reads KGHSH; CDR2 reads LQKENI. This CDR3 has 14 residues. After removal of 5 bases from V and 1 base from J, the junction contained 1 base not matched to a gene. The CDR3 sequence is CASSRDRGNTEAFF. CDR3 sequence (DNA): TGTGCCAGCTCAAGGGACAGGGGGAACACTGAAGCTTTCTTT.

The chain recombines TRBV7-9 with TRBJ2-1, with D possibly matching TRBD2 (6 bases). The CDR3 is made up of 15 amino acids. Germline-derived CDR1 and CDR2 are SEHNR and FQNEAQ (reference sequence). Between the trimmed V and J ends, which lost 5 bases and 3 bases, there was a span of 14 bases. The CDR3 is CASSPGGIIYNEQFF. The CDR3 nucleotides are TGTGCCAGCAGCCCCGGGGGTATCATCTACAATGAGCAGTTCTTC.

The chain couples TRBV29-1 to TRBJ2-3, with unresolved D. Between the trimmed V and J ends, which lost 6 bases and 4 bases, there was a span of 8 bases. The CDR3 totals 11 residues. CDR1 and CDR2 from the germline V gene are SQVTM and ANQGSEA. CDR3 amino acids: CSVPTADTQYF. Written as DNA, the CDR3 is TGCAGCGTCCCCACGGCAGATACGCAGTATTTT.

This chain joins TRBV10-1 and TRBJ1-1, with TRBD1 matching over 9 bases. V trimming: 6 bases; J trimming: 2 bases; junction bases outside the gene matches: 7. The germline gives CDR1 WNHNN, CDR2 SYGVQD (reference sequence). The CDR3 has 15 residues. In DNA form, the CDR3 reads TGCGCCAGCAGGCCGGAGGGACAGGGTAACACTGAAGCTTTCTTT. This gives the protein CASRPEGQGNTEAFF.

The chain carries TRBV7-9 and TRBJ1-2; 9 positions match TRBD1. V lost 2 bases and J lost 13; bases outside the gene matches: 17. The CDR3 contains 16 residues. CDR1 SEHNR and CDR2 FQNEAQ come from the germline V gene (reference sequence). The CDR3 DNA reads as TGTGCCAGCAGCTTATTAATAGAGGGGGACAGGGATCTTATCACCTTC. Translation gives CASSLLIEGDRDLITF.

This clone was observed a single time. The V gene is TRBV11-3, the J gene TRBJ2-1; a weak D match, TRBD1 (5 bases). This CDR3 is 12 amino acids long. The V gene's germline CDR1 is SGHNT and CDR2 YENEEA. V was pared by 5 bases and J by 10 bases, with 12 bases between. In DNA form, the CDR3 reads TGTGCCAGCAGCCGAGGCCCAGGGGAGCAGTTCTTC. Translated, it gives CASSRGPGEQFF.

The chain is built from TRBV5-1 and TRBJ2-1, with 14 bases fitting TRBD2. CDR1 SGHRS and CDR2 YFSETQ come from the germline V gene. Trimming removed 4 bases from V and 10 bases from J; junction bases left unmatched: 7. The CDR3 is 15 amino acids. CDR3 in DNA: TGCGCCAGCAGCATAGGGACTAGCGGGAGAGACGAGCAGTTCTTC. This codes for CASSIGTSGRDEQFF.

The chain recombines TRBV6-2 or TRBV6-3 with TRBJ2-4; TRBD2 is a possible D gene (5 bases). Trimming shortened V by 4 bases and J by 6 bases, and 13 bases separated the two germline ends. This CDR3 spans 14 amino acids. Germline V gene data show CDR1 as MNHEY and CDR2 as SVGEGT. The CDR3 nucleotides are TGTGCCAGCAGTTCGGACTGGCTCCTAAACATTCAGTACTTC. This codes for CASSSDWLLNIQYF.

This chain uses TRBV5-1 with TRBJ2-7; 7 bases agree with TRBD1. Germline trimming cut 5 bases from V and 1 base from J; bases unmatched to any gene: 24. Germline CDR1 is SGHRS and CDR2 is YFSETQ. The CDR3 length is 20 residues. The DNA of the CDR3 is TGCGCCAGCAGTTCCCCAAGCCACGGGACAGCCTTAGCCTTATCCTACGAGCAGTACTTC. Amino acids: CASSSPSHGTALALSYEQYF.

CDR3 loop: CASSPGLANEQYF. DNA for the CDR3: TGTGCCAGCAGCCCCGGACTAGCGAACGAGCAGTACTTC. This chain links TRBV7-3 with TRBJ2-7; TRBD2 agrees at 9 bases. This CDR3 contains 13 residues. Per the germline V gene, CDR1 is SGHTA and CDR2 is FQGTGA. V lost 5 bases to trimming and J lost 5 bases; unmatched junction nucleotides: 4.

V and J are TRBV7-3 and TRBJ1-6; D remains unclear. The CDR3 consists of 13 residues. Germline V gives CDR1 SGHTA, CDR2 FQGTGA. V was cut by 5 bases and J by 3 bases, with 5 bases left in between. The CDR3 here is CASSPNYNSPLHF. CDR3 in DNA: TGTGCCAGCAGCCCAAACTATAATTCACCCCTCCACTTT.

The chain joins TRBV18 to TRBJ2-2; weak D call: TRBD2 (5 bases). Trimming took 3 bases from V and 1 from J, leaving 6 bases between them. Germline CDR1 reads KGHSH; CDR2 reads LQKENI. This CDR3 has 14 amino acids. CDR3 DNA sequence: TGTGCCAGCTCACCGGGGAGGAACACCGGGGAGCTGTTTTTT. This translates into CASSPGRNTGELFF.

The chain combines TRBV6-6 with TRBJ2-3; 11 bases are a match to TRBD2. The CDR3 covers 18 residues. The J segment lost 0 bases and the V segment lost 5 bases, leaving 10 bases of the junction unmatched. CDR1 is MNHNY and CDR2 is SVGAGI in the germline V gene (reference sequence). Here the CDR3 reads CASSLTSGGLTSTDTQYF. The CDR3 DNA sequence: TGTGCCAGCAGTCTAACTAGCGGGGGACTTACTAGCACAGATACGCAGTATTTT.